The present T cell receptor beta chain was sequenced within a study of control samples from healthy donors and cancer patients. J lost 0 bases, V lost 0 bases, and 5 bases had no gene match. Germline V gene lookup returns CDR1 SGDLS and CDR2 YYNGEE. CDR3 length equals 17 residues. Using immunoSEQ multiplex PCR, the repertoire was profiled, and TCRdb retains in-frame clones only, with some absent. The data hold about 120,000 clones, with over 75% observed a single time. The TCR comes from a man in his late teens or twenties in good health. The chain recombines TRBV9 with TRBJ2-3, with 9 bases that match TRBD2. Sequenced material: blood. The CDR3 DNA follows: TGTGCCAGCAGCGTAGGTGACGGGACTAGCAGCACAGATACGCAGTATTTT. Translating gives CASSVGDGTSSTDTQYF.